This T cell receptor beta chain was found in a study of CD4 T cells in relation to SARS-CoV-2 and coronaviruses. For the study at large: After 10 days of antigen culture, PBMC TCR beta CDR3s were sequenced. Convalescent donors were aged about 21 to 80, with median about 40 years.

Regarding this clone: The antigen remains undetermined.

Cryopreserved PBMCs were CD4-enriched, then split into naive and memory cells. Sorted naive or memory CD4+ cells met CEF peptides for 10 days. The table came from immunoSEQ multiplex PCR; TCRdb's copy has only in-frame clones and leaves some out. The sample carries some 45,000 clones, around 79% recorded once. The clonotype was recovered from an adult with COVID-19. Sequenced sample: naive CD4+ T cells from PBMCs, cultured in vitro. Subset indicated: naive CD4+ T cells isolated by negative enrichment.

In DNA form, the CDR3 reads TGTGCCAGCAGTGACGGGAGACTAGCGGGAGAGGGTGAGCAGTTCTTC. Translated, it gives CASSDGRLAGEGEQFF. The rearrangement joins TRBV6-4 to TRBJ2-1; 12 nucleotides align to TRBD2. The CDR3 has 16 amino acids. From germline, CDR1 is MRHNA and CDR2 SNTAGT. V gave up 2 bases and J gave up 9 bases; unmatched junction bases: 8.